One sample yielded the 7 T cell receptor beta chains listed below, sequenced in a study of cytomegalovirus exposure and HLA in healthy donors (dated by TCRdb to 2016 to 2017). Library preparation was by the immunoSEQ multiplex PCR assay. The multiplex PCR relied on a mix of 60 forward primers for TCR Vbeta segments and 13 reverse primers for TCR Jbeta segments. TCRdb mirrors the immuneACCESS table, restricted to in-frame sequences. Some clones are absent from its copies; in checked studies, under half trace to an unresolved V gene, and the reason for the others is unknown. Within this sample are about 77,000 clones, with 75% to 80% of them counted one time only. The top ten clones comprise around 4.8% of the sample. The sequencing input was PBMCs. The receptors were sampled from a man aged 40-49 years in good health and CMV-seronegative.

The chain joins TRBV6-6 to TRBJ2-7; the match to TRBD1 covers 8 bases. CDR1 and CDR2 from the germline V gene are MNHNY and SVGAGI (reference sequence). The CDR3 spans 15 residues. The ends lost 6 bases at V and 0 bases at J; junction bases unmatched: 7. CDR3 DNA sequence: TGTGCCAGCAGACTACAGACAGGGGCCTCCTACGAGCAGTACTTC. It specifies CASRLQTGASYEQYF.

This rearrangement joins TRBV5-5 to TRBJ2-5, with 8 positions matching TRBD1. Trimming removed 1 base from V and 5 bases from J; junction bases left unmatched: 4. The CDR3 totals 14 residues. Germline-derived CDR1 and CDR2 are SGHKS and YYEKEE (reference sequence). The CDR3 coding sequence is TGTGCCAGCAGCTTGCGGGACAGGCGGGAGACCCAGTACTTC. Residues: CASSLRDRRETQYF.

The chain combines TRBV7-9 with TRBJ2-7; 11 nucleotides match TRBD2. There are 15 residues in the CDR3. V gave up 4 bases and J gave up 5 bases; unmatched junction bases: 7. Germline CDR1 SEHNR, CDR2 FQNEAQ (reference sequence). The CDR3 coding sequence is TGTGCCAGCAGCTCGGGACTAGCGGCATCGGACGAGCAGTACTTC. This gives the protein CASSSGLAASDEQYF. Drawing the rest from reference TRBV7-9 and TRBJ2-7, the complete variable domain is DTGVSQNPRHKITKRGQNVTFRCDPISEHNRLYWYRQTLGQGPEFLTYFQNEAQLEKSRLLSDRFSAERPKGSFSTLEIQRTEQGDSAMYLCASSSGLAASDEQYFGPGTRLTVT.

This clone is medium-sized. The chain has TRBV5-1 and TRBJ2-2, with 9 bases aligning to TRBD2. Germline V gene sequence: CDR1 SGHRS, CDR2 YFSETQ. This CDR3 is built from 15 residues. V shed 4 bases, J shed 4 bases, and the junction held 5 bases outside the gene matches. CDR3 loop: CASSPGTSSTGELFF. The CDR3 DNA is TGCGCCAGCAGCCCCGGGACTAGCAGCACCGGGGAGCTGTTTTTT.

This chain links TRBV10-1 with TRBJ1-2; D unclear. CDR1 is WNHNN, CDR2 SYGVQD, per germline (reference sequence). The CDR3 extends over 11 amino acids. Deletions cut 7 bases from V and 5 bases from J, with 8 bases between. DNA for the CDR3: TGCGCCAGCATCCCAATTTATGGCTACACCTTC. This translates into CASIPIYGYTF.

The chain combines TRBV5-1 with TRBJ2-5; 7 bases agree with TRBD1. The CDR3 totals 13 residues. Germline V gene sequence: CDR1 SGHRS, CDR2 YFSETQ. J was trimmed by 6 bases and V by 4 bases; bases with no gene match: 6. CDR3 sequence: CASSDNRGKTQYF. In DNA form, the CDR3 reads TGCGCCAGCAGCGATAACAGGGGAAAGACCCAGTACTTC.

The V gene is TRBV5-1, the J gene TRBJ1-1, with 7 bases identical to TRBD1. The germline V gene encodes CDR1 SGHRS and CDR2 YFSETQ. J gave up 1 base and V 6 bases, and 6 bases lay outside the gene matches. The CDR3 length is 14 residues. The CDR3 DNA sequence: TGCGCCAGCACGGCCGGGACAGCGAACACTGAAGCTTTCTTT. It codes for CASTAGTANTEAFF.